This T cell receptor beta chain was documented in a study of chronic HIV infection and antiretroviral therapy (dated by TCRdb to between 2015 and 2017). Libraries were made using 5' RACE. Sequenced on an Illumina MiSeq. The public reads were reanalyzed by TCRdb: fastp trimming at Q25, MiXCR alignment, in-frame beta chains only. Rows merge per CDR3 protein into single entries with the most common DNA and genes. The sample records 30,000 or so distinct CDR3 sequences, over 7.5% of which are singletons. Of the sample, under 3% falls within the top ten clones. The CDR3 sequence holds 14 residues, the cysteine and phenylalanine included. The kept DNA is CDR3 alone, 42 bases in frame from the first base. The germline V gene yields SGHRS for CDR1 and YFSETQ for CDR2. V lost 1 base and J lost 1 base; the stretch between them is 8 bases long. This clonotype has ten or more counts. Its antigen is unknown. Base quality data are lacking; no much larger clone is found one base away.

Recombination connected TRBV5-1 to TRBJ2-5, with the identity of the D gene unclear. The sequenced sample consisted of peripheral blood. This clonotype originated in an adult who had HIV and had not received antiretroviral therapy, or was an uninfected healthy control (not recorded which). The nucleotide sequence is TGCGCCAGCAGCTTGTGGGGTCCCCAAGAGACCCAGTACTTC. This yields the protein CASSLWGPQETQYF.